This TCR beta chain came from a study of CXCR3-negative and CXCR3-positive naive CD8 T cells. Each TRB cDNA library was prepared by 5' RACE (with UMI labels). TCRdb reprocessed the 5' RACE reads; each CDR3 protein has one entry and no DNA is given. Recorded for this sample: about 62,000 distinct CDR3 sequences. Findings and limits, study-wide: In both naive subsets diversity was comparably high, whereas memory CD8+ cells showed much lower diversity. CXCR3-positive naive cells had TRB CDR3s that were more hydrophobic than CXCR3-negative naive cells had.

On this clonotype: No antigen is known for it.

The germline gives CDR1 SQVTM, CDR2 ANQGSEA. The CDR3 has 16 amino acids. Among CD8+ T cells, naive ones were CD45RO-CCR7+CD27+CD95-. The chain recombines TRBV29-1 with TRBJ2-7; TCRdb selects TRBD2, and the lack of DNA leaves this call unchecked. Sequenced sample: naive CXCR3- CD8+ T cells from blood. Subset here: CD45RO-CCR7+CD27+CD95- naive CD8+ T cells lacking CXCR3 (TNR3-). The TCR sequence derives from a human donor in good health. Some clones in this sample may be carry-over from other donors' samples. The CDR3 reads CSVGLAGAGESYEQYF.